Presented here are 16 T cell receptor beta chains from one specimen sequenced in a study of neurological immune-mediated disorders. TCRdb redid the calling of the 5' RACE reads with MiXCR, one entry per CDR3 protein. The table lists 54,000 or so distinct CDR3 sequences, around 3.5% of them singletons. Sequenced material: PBMCs. The receptors were sampled from a woman aged 30 to 39 with multiple sclerosis.

This clonotype was detected many times. This rearrangement joins TRBV5-6 to TRBJ1-5; no reliable D call. V was clipped by 4 bases and J by 4 bases, with 9 bases between them. In germline, CDR1 is SGHDT, CDR2 YYEEEE. The CDR3 sequence is 13 residues long. CDR3: CASSPGENQPQHF. The DNA for the CDR3 is TGTGCCAGCAGCCCGGGAGAGAATCAGCCCCAGCATTTT.

This clonotype was detected many times. V is TRBV7-2 and J is TRBJ1-1; no clear D gene. Between the trimmed V and J ends, which lost 5 bases and 5 bases, there was a span of 12 bases. The CDR3 contains 13 residues. Germline V gene lookup returns CDR1 SGHTA and CDR2 FQGNSA. DNA for the CDR3: TGTGCCAGCAGCACGCCCGGTGTTACTGAAGCTTTCTTT. Amino acids: CASSTPGVTEAFF. Drawing the rest from reference TRBV7-2 and TRBJ1-1, the complete variable domain is GAGVSQSPSNKVTEKGKDVELRCDPISGHTALYWYRQSLGQGLEFLIYFQGNSAPDKSGLPSDRFSAERTGGSVSTLTIQRTQQEDSAVYLCASSTPGVTEAFFGQGTRLTVV.

There are many counts of this clonotype. This chain links TRBV20-1 with TRBJ2-1; D gene uncertain. Looked up from germline, CDR1 is DFQATT and CDR2 is SNEGSKA (reference sequence). The CDR3 sequence is 8 residues long. Trimming cost V 7 bases and J 6 bases, with 1 base left between them. The CDR3: CSVNEQFF. In DNA form, the CDR3 reads TGCAGTGTCAATGAGCAGTTCTTC.

This chain uses TRBV6-6 with TRBJ2-2; D may match TRBD1 or TRBD2 (5 bases each). Germline V CDR1 and CDR2: MNHNY, SVGAGI (reference sequence). The CDR3 contains 15 residues. V was cut by 6 bases and J by 2 bases, with 13 bases left in between. The CDR3 coding sequence is TGTGCCAGCAGACCCCCGGGACCTAACACCGGGGAGCTGTTTTTT. It specifies CASRPPGPNTGELFF.

This clonotype was seen many times. The junction departs from the called germline gene at one end, perhaps through a read error. This sequence joins TRBV3-1 and TRBJ1-5; no clear D gene. The CDR3 consists of 14 residues. Germline loops: CDR1 LGHDT, CDR2 YNNKEL (reference sequence). The CDR3 sequence is CASSQGLGNQPQNF. The CDR3 DNA reads as TGTGCCAGCAGCCAGGGTCTGGGCAATCAGCCCCAGAATTTT.

In this sample, this clonotype turned up many times. The chain has TRBV10-2 and TRBJ2-1; D perhaps matches TRBD2 (6 bases). This CDR3 is built from 14 residues. Trimming took 4 bases from V and 4 from J, leaving 11 bases between them. The germline CDR1 and CDR2 sequences are WSHSY and SAAADI. The CDR3 reads CASSVAGPYNEQFF. CDR3 DNA: TGCGCCAGCAGTGTGGCGGGACCATACAATGAGCAGTTCTTC.

This clonotype was observed many times. This chain connects TRBV7-2 to TRBJ2-3; a weak D match, TRBD2 (5 bases). The CDR3 contains 13 residues. Deletions cut 1 base from V and 13 bases from J, with 15 bases between. The germline gives CDR1 SGHTA, CDR2 FQGNSA. The CDR3 DNA follows: TGTGCCAGCAGCTTAGAGGCGGTTCAGAGGGAGTATTTT. Translated, it gives CASSLEAVQREYF. Supplemented by reference TRBV7-2 and TRBJ2-3, the full variable domain reads GAGVSQSPSNKVTEKGKDVELRCDPISGHTALYWYRQSLGQGLEFLIYFQGNSAPDKSGLPSDRFSAERTGGSVSTLTIQRTQQEDSAVYLCASSLEAVQREYFGPGTRLTVL.

Comments on this clonotype: A junction boundary mismatches the germline segment, possibly from a read error. The chain is built from TRBV2 and TRBJ1-5; D possibly corresponds to TRBD1 (6 bases). CDR3 length equals 17 residues. Germline V gene lookup returns CDR1 SNHLY and CDR2 FYNNEI. The chain's CDR3 is CASSEARRGYSNQPQNF. CDR3 sequence (DNA): TGTGCCAGCAGTGAAGCGCGGAGGGGGTATAGCAATCAGCCCCAGAATTTT.

This clonotype is labeled as medium-sized. This chain joins TRBV3-1 and TRBJ2-2, with D uncertain. The CDR3 extends over 12 amino acids. Trimming left V 3 bases short and J 3 bases short, with 2 bases between. Germline V gene data show CDR1 as LGHDT and CDR2 as YNNKEL (reference sequence). The CDR3 here is CASSHYTGELFF. The CDR3 coding sequence is TGTGCCAGCAGCCATTACACCGGGGAGCTGTTTTTT.

On this clonotype: The junction differs from germline at one of its ends, possibly a read error. The genes are TRBV6-5 and TRBJ1-5; 7 nucleotides agree with TRBD1. CDR1 MNHEY and CDR2 SVGAGI come from the germline V gene. There are 14 residues in the CDR3. The CDR3 bases are TGTGCCAGCAGTAGGGGACAGAGCAATCAGCCCCAGAATTTT. Encoded protein: CASSRGQSNQPQNF.

At least ten counts were recorded for this clonotype. V is TRBV20-1 and J is TRBJ1-4; TRBD1 is a possible D gene (5 bases). The germline CDR1 and CDR2 sequences are DFQATT and SNEGSKA (reference sequence). CDR3 length: 15 amino acids. V gave up 3 bases and J gave up 4 bases, with 15 bases separating them. CDR3 DNA sequence: TGCAGTGCTAGTGGGGGGGGTTCTCTTAATGAAAAACTGTTTTTT. Its protein is CSASGGGSLNEKLFF.

This clonotype appeared many times. V gene TRBV12-3 or TRBV12-4 combines with J gene TRBJ2-5; D is uncertain. CDR3 length: 13 residues. The V gene lost 2 bases and the J gene lost 2 bases, with 6 bases spanning the gap. In DNA, the CDR3 is TGTGCCAGCAGTTTATTTGGACAAGAGACCCAGTACTTC. Translated, it gives CASSLFGQETQYF.

There are many counts of this clonotype. The chain joins TRBV5-6 to TRBJ2-1; tentative D call: TRBD2 (7 bases). V lost 6 bases and J 7 bases, leaving 14 bases between the germline ends. This CDR3 contains 13 residues. The germline V gene has CDR1 SGHDT and CDR2 YYEEEE. The CDR3 sequence is CASNFGRGNEQFF. CDR3 bases: TGTGCCAGCAACTTTGGGAGGGGGAATGAGCAGTTCTTC.

This chain links TRBV7-6 with TRBJ1-5; no clear D. V lost 5 bases and J lost 4, with 9 bases in between. The CDR3 runs 13 residues. Germline lookup yields CDR1 SGHVS and CDR2 FNYEAQ. CDR3 region: CASSVRINQPQHF. The CDR3 DNA is TGTGCCAGCAGCGTAAGAATAAATCAGCCCCAGCATTTT. The variable domain in full, completed from reference TRBV7-6 and TRBJ1-5, reads GAGVSQSPRYKVTKRGQDVALRCDPISGHVSLYWYRQALGQGPEFLTYFNYEAQQDKSGLPNDRFSAERPEGSISTLTIQRTEQRDSAMYRCASSVRINQPQHFGDGTRLSIL.

This clonotype was seen ten or more times. The rearrangement links TRBV6-5 to TRBJ1-6; D is ambiguous. V was trimmed by 0 bases and J by 13 bases, leaving 16 bases between them. The CDR3 runs to 15 residues. Germline CDR1 and CDR2: MNHEY and SVGAGI. The CDR3 protein is CASSYSPGGIYPLHF. For the CDR3, the DNA is TGTGCCAGCAGTTACTCGCCAGGCGGGATTTACCCCCTCCACTTT.

This clonotype was detected many times. V is TRBV12-3 or TRBV12-4 and J is TRBJ1-6; D ambiguous. V was pared by 3 bases and J by 10 bases, with 10 bases between. The CDR3 is made up of 13 amino acids. The CDR3: CASSFGSGSPLHF. In DNA, the CDR3 is TGTGCCAGCAGTTTCGGAAGCGGGTCACCCCTCCACTTT.